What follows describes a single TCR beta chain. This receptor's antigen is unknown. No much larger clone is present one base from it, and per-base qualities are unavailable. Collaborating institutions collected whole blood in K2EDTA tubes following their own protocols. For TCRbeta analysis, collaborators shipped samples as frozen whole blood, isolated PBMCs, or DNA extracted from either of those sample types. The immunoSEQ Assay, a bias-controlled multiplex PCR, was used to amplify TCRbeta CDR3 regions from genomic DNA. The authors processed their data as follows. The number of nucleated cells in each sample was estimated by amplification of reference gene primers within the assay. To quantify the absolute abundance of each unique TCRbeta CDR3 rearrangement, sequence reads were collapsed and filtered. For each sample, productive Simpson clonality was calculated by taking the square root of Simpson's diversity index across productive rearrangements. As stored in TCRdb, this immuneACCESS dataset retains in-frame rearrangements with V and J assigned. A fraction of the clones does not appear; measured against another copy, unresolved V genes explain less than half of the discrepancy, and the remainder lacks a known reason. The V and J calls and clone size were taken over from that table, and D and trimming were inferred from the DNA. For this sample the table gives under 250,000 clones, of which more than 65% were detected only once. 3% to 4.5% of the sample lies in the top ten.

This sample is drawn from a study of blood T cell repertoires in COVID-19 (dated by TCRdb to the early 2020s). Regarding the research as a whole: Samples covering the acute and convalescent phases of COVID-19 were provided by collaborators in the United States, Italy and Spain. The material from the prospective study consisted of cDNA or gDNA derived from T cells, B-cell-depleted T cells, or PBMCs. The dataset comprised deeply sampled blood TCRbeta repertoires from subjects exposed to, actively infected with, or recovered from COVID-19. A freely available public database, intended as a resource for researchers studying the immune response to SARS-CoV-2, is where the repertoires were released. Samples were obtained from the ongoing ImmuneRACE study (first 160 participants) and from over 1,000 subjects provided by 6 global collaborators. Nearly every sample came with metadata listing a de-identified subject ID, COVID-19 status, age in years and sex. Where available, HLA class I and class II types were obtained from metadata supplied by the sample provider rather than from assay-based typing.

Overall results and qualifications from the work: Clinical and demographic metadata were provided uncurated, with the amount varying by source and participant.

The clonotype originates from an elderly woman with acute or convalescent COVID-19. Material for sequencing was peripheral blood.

The DNA sequence is given as TGTGCCAGCAGCCTCACTCAACAGGGGATCACTGGCTACACCTTC. Translation gives CASSLTQQGITGYTF. The chain uses TRBV7-9 and TRBJ1-2, with 7 junctional bases fitting TRBD1. The germline V gene (reference sequence) specifies SEHNR as CDR1 and FQNEAQ as CDR2. The CDR3 contains 15 residues, cysteine and phenylalanine counted. Left in the record is the CDR3 DNA by itself, 45 bases read in frame from the first base. At the junction V is shortened by 5 bases and J by 7 bases; bases outside the gene matches: 13.